These T cell receptor beta chains were read from a single sample in a study of tumor and adjacent non-tumor tissue in lung cancer. TCRdb re-derived calls from the multiplex PCR reads in MiXCR, one entry per CDR3 protein. The repertoire holds roughly 75,000 distinct CDR3 sequences, approximately 71% seen once, with approximately 30% in the top ten. Input material: distant non-tumor lung tissue. The receptors were sampled from a woman in her forties or fifties with non-small cell lung cancer. The CDR3 runs from the conserved cysteine through the conserved F or W. The order of the fields is clone size, J gene, V gene, CDR3 protein. Only some rows state a clone size, as once, few, many or a class for expanded clones.

size: few
J: TRBJ2-2
V: TRBV7-8
CDR3: CASSLSPKAAGELFF

size: few
J: TRBJ2-2
V: TRBV6-4
CDR3: CASSRDWTGELFF

size: -
J: TRBJ2-1
V: TRBV20-1
CDR3: CSVLDRGGGNEYNEQFF

size: -
J: TRBJ2-3
V: TRBV29-1
CDR3: CSVAEPLDTRYF

size: -
J: TRBJ1-5
V: TRBV6-5
CDR3: CASSYTTEVDQPQHF

size: many
J: TRBJ2-7
V: TRBV11-2
CDR3: CASSLNIAQGTYEQYF

size: -
J: TRBJ1-5
V: TRBV28
CDR3: CASSLGQMYSNQPQHF

size: -
J: TRBJ1-3
V: TRBV19
CDR3: CASRQADSGNTIYF

size: -
J: TRBJ2-7
V: TRBV4-1
CDR3: CANSQDDRSGSYEQYF

size: -
J: TRBJ2-2
V: TRBV5-4
CDR3: CASSPRDLGTGELFF

size: -
J: TRBJ2-6
V: TRBV4-3
CDR3: CASSQENDGNSGTNVLTF

size: few
J: TRBJ2-1
V: TRBV13
CDR3: CASNQRADNEQFF

size: -
J: TRBJ2-7
V: TRBV20-1
CDR3: CSAHPRLAGYEQYF

size: -
J: TRBJ2-1
V: TRBV4-2
CDR3: CASSQDPASGSLYGQFF

size: -
J: TRBJ1-6
V: TRBV30
CDR3: CAWSSFGTSYNSPLHF

size: many
J: TRBJ2-7
V: TRBV10-3
CDR3: CAISDPGVSGRTYEQYF

size: -
J: TRBJ2-1
V: TRBV11-1
CDR3: CQQPSSRWQFF

size: -
J: TRBJ2-2
V: TRBV6-6
CDR3: CASSPGLAGGSGELFF

size: -
J: TRBJ2-7
V: TRBV6-5
CDR3: CANSRHESLSTYEQYF

size: once
J: TRBJ1-2
V: TRBV29-1
CDR3: CSVDNAKDNYGYTF

size: -
J: TRBJ2-1
V: TRBV12-3/TRBV12-4
CDR3: CSSTHPGLAGLAPSSYNKQFF